The clone carrying this TCR beta chain was counted between two and nine times. Its antigen is unidentified. The data were taken from a study of T-cell memory formation after mild COVID-19. Overall study context: Clusters were largely donor specific.

Points from the study as a whole: The pre-infection memory compartment contained some responding clones, suggesting cross-reactive memory joined.

Each CDR3 protein is one row after TCRdb ran MiXCR on the 5' RACE reads. This table holds approximately 240,000 distinct CDR3 sequences, about a sixth found once. Per germline, CDR1 LNHDA and CDR2 SQIVND (reference sequence). V was pared by 6 bases and J by 0 bases, with 11 bases between. CDR3 size: 14 residues. Sequencing was done on a sample of PBMCs or a T cell subset sorted from them (not recorded which). This chain connects TRBV19 to TRBJ2-5; D perhaps matches TRBD2 (5 bases). This TCR derives from a man aged 18 to 29 who had mild COVID-19 (a few samples of this study predate the infection). Cell type and time point are not known. The CDR3 DNA follows: TGTGCCAGTAGGGAGCGCGGGTACCAAGAGACCCAGTACTTC. Translating it yields CASRERGYQETQYF.